This record covers a single T cell receptor beta chain. The target antigen is unknown. Germline-derived CDR1 and CDR2 are LNHNV and YYDKDF (reference sequence). V was pared by 7 bases and J by 4 bases, with 20 bases between. CDR3 size: 15 residues. The sample belongs to a study of CD8 T cells in ankylosing spondylitis. Study-level results: Clones linked with disease were CD8+ and fairly uncommon in the peripheral blood.

Libraries for TCR beta were made by quantitative 5'-RACE with molecular barcodes. Each CDR3 protein is one row after TCRdb ran MiXCR on the 5' RACE reads. The table records about 250,000 distinct CDR3 sequences, roughly 32% of them present only once. This sequence joins TRBV15 and TRBJ2-7; a weak D match, TRBD2 (5 bases). Sample: blood, either unsorted or a sorted T cell fraction (not recorded which). This TCR derives from a male donor with ankylosing spondylitis or in good health (not recorded which). CDR3 DNA sequence: TGTGCCACCAACGAGGGTGGCAGAGGACTTTACGAGCAGTACTTC. Protein: CATNEGGRGLYEQYF.